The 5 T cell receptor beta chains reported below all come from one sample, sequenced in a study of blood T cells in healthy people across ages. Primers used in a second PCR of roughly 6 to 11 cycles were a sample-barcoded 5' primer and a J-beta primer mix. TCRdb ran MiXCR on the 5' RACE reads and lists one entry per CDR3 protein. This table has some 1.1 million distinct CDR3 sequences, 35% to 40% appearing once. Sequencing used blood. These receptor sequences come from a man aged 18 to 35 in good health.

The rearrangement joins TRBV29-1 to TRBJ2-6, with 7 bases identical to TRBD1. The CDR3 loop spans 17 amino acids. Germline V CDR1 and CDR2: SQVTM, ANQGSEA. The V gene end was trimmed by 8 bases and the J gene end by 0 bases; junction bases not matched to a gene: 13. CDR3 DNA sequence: TGCAGCCCAGGGAGACAGGGACGGAGCTCTGGGGCCAACGTCCTGACTTTC. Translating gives CSPGRQGRSSGANVLTF.

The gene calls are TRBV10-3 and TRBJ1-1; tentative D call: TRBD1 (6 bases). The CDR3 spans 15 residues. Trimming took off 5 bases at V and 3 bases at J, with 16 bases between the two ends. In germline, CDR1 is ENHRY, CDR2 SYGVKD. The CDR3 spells CAISLNRERDTEAFF. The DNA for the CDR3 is TGTGCCATCAGTCTTAACAGGGAGAGGGACACTGAAGCTTTCTTT.

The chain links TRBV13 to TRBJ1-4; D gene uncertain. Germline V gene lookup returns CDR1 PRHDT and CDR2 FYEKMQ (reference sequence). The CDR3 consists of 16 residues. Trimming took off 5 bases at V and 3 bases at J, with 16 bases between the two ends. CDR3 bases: TGTGCCAGCAGCCCCAGCATAGACCCTCCTAATGAAAAACTGTTTTTT. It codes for CASSPSIDPPNEKLFF.

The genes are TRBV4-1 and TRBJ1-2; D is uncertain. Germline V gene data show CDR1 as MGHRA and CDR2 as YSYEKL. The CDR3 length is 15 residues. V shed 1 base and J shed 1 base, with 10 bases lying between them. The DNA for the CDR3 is TGCGCCAGCAGCCAAGTAGGAGTTGATAACTATGGCTACACCTTC. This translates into CASSQVGVDNYGYTF.

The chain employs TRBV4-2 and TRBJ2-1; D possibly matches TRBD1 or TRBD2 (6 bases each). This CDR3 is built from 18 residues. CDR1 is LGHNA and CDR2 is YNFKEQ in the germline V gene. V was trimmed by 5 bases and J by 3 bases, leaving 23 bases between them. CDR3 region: CASSRQLQGGHSYNEQFF. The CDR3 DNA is TGTGCCAGCAGCAGACAACTCCAAGGGGGGCACAGCTACAATGAGCAGTTCTTC.